This entry describes one TCR beta chain. The target antigen is unknown. The data are from a study of T cell responses to AZD1222 COVID-19 vaccine. As for the study in general: Investigators merged groups given second doses at roughly 4 or roughly 12 weeks. The study's findings and limits: Of spike-specific TCRs, nearly half reportedly target regions left unmutated in variants. Most donors were white British, females outnumbered males, and clonal diversity was possibly underestimated.

This table comes from immunoSEQ multiplex PCR, and its TCRdb copy is limited to in-frame clones, with some not included. The repertoire holds some 87,000 clones, around 91% seen once, with 30% to 35% in the top ten. The germline V gene encodes CDR1 SGHAT and CDR2 FQDESV (reference sequence). Between the trimmed V and J ends, which lost 1 base and 5 bases, there was a span of 8 bases. This CDR3 is 13 amino acids long. This specimen was peripheral blood, taken on day 0 of AZD1222 vaccination. The receptor was isolated from an adult in good health. J is TRBJ2-5 and V is TRBV11-1, with D possibly being TRBD1 (6 bases). The DNA for the CDR3 is TGTGCCAGCAGCTTAGGGCAGGGGGAGACCCAGTACTTC. This sequence encodes CASSLGQGETQYF.